This TCR beta chain was profiled in a study of regulatory T cells in long-lasting Graves disease. About the research overall: Patients with persistent Graves' disease had over 5 years of antithyroid drugs and persistent TSH receptor antibodies.

This CDR3 contains 18 residues. The germline V gene has CDR1 SNHLY and CDR2 FYNNEI. The time point was: persistent/refractory GD, antithyroid drugs over 5 years with positive TRAb. The TCR library used RNA extracted from PBMCs. Relying on iRepertoire HTBI primers and Arm-PCR of CDR3 regions, the team built TCR beta libraries. TCRdb passed the multiplex PCR reads through MiXCR, listing each CDR3 protein once. Here the sample spans about 470,000 distinct CDR3 sequences, roughly 20% being singletons. As to this clonotype: The junction departs from germline at one end; a sequencing error may be responsible.

The sample here was peripheral blood mononuclear cells (PBMCs), taken when the disease was refractory, from a patient treated with antithyroid drugs. This TCR derives from a female donor with Graves disease. The chain uses TRBV2 and TRBJ2-1, with D tentatively TRBD1 (6 bases). DNA of the CDR3: TGTGCCAGCAGTCAAGCCCCCTCTACAGGACCAGGGGACAATGAGCAGTTCTTC. It encodes CASSQAPSTGPGDNEQFF.